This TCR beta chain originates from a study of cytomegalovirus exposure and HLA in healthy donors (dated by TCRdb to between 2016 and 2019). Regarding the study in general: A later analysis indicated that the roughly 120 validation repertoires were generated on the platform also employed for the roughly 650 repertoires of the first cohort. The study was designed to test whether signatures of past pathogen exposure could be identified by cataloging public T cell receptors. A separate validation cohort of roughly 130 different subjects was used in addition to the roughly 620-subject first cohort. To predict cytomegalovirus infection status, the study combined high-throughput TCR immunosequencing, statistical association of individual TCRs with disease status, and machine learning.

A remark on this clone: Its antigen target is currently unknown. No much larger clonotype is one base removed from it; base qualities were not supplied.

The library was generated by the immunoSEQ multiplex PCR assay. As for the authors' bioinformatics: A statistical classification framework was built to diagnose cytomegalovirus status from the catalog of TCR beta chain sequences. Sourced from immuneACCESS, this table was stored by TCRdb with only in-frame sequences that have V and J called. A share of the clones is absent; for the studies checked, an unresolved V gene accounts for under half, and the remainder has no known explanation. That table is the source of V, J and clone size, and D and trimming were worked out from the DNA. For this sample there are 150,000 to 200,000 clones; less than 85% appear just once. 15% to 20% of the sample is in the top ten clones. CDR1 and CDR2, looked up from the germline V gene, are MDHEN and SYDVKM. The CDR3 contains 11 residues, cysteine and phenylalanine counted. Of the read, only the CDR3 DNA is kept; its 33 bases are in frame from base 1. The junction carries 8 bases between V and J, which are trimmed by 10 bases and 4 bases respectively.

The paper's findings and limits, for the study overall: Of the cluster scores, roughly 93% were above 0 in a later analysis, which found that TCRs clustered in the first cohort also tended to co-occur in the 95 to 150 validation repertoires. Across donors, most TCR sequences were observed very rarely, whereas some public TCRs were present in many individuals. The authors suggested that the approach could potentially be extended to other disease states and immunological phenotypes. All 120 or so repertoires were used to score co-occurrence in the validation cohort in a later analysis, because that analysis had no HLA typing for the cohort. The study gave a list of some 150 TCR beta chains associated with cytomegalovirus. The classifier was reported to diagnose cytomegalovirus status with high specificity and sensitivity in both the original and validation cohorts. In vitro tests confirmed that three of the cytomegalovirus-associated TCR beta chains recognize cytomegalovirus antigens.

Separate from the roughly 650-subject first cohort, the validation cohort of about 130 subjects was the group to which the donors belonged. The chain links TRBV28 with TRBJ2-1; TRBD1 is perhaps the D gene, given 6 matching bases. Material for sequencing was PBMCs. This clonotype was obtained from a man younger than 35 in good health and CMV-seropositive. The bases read TGTGCCACAACAGGGTACAATGAGCAGTTCTTC. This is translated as CATTGYNEQFF.